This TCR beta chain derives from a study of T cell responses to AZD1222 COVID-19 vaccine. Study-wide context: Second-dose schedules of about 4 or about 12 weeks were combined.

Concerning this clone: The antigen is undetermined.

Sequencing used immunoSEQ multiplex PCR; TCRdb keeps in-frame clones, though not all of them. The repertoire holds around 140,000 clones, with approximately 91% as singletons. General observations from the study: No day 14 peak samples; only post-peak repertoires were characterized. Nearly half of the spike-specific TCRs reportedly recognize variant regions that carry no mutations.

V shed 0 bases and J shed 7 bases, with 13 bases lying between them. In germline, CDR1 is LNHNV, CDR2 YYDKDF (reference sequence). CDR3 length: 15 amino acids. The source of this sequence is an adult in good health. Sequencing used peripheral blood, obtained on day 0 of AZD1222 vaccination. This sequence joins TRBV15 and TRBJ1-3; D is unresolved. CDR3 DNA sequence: TGTGCCACCAGCAGAGACCTGGGGAGAGGTAACACCATATATTTT. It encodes CATSRDLGRGNTIYF.